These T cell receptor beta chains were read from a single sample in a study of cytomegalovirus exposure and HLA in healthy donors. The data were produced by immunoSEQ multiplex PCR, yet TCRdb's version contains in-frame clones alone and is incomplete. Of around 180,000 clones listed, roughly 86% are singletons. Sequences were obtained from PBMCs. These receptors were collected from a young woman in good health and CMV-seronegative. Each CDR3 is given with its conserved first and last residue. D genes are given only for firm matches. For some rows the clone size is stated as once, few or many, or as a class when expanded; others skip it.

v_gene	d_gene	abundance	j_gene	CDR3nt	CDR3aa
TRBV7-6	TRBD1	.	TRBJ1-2	TGTGCCAGCAGCTTAGGGACAGGGGCGGCCGGCTACACCTTC	CASSLGTGAAGYTF
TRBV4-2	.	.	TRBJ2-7	TGTGCCAGCAGCCATTCCCCGGCGGCCCCCCTCTACGAGCAGTACTTC	CASSHSPAAPLYEQYF
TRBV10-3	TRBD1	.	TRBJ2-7	TGTGCCATCAGTGAGGGGACAGGGGGCGAGCAGTACTTC	CAISEGTGGEQYF
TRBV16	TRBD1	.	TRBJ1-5	TGTGCCAGCAGCCAAGTAGGGGGCAATAGGCCCCAGCATTTT	CASSQVGGNRPQHF
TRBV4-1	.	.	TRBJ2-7	TGCGCCAGCAGCCGTACCCTCCTAACCTACGAGCAGTACTTC	CASSRTLLTYEQYF
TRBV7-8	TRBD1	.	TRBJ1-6	TGTGCCAGCAGCCCCTCCGGGACAGTCAATTCACCCCTCCACTTT	CASSPSGTVNSPLHF
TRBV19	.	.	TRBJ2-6	TGTGCCAGCACTTTACAGGGCTCTGGGGCCAACGTCCTGACTTTC	CASTLQGSGANVLTF
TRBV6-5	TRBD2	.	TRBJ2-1	TGTGCCAGCAGTTTGATAGCGGGGGCTTACAATGAGCAGTTCTTC	CASSLIAGAYNEQFF
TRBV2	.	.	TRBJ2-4	TGTGCCAGCAGTGAAGGAAACAGGGACCTAGCCAAAAACATTCAGTACTTC	CASSEGNRDLAKNIQYF
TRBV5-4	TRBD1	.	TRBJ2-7	TGTGCCAGCAGCCTAGGACAGGGGGCCTACGAGCAGTACTTC	CASSLGQGAYEQYF
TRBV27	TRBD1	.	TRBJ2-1	TGTGCCAGCTTTGACAGGGGCAATGAGCAGTTCTTC	CASFDRGNEQFF
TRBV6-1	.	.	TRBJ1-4	TGTGCCAGCAGTGGGCCTTGGGGCGCCGCCGAAAAACTGTTTTTT	CASSGPWGAAEKLFF
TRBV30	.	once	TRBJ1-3	TGTGCCTGGAGTGTCGGCCTGCGGGCTGGAAACACCATATATTTT	CAWSVGLRAGNTIYF
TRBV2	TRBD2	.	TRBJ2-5	TGTGCCAGCAGGCAACTAGCGGGTCAAGAGACCCAGTACTTC	CASRQLAGQETQYF
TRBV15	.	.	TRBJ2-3	TGTGCCACCAGCTTGAGGGCCCCACGCACAGATACGCAGTATTTT	CATSLRAPRTDTQYF
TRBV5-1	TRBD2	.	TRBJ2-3	TGCGCCAGCAGCCATAGGGGGACTAGCGGGAGGAGGTCTAGCACAGATACGCAGTATTTT	CASSHRGTSGRRSSTDTQYF
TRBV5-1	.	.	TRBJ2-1	TGCGCCAGCAGAGACAGCTCCTACAATGAGCAGTTCTTC	CASRDSSYNEQFF
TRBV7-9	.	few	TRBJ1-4	TGTGCCAGCAGCTTAGGGGTCTCGGGGGTCCCTAATGAAAAACTGTTTTTT	CASSLGVSGVPNEKLFF
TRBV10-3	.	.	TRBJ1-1	TGTGCCACCTCCGTGGCTCAAATGAACACTGAAGCTTTCTTT	CATSVAQMNTEAFF
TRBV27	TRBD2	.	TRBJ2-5	TGTGCCAGCAGTTTCGGGGGGGCAATTGAGACCCAGTACTTC	CASSFGGAIETQYF
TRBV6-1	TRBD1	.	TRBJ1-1	TGTGCCAGCCGGACAGGGTTCGGCACTGAAGCTTTCTTT	CASRTGFGTEAFF
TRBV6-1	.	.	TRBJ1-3	TGTGCCAGCACCCCGACAGGACTGACTGGAAACACCATATATTTT	CASTPTGLTGNTIYF
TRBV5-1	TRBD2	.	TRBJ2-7	TGCGCCAGCAGCTTGACTAGCGGGGGTCTCCTCGAGCAGTACTTC	CASSLTSGGLLEQYF
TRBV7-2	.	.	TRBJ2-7	TGTGCCAGCAGCTTAAGTGACGGGCGGGTCTACGAGCAGTACTTC	CASSLSDGRVYEQYF
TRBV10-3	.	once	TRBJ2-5	TGTGCCATCAGTCGGGAGACCGGCCAAGAGACCCAGTACTTC	CAISRETGQETQYF
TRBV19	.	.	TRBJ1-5	TGTGCCAGTACGGGAGACAGCAATCAGCCCCAGCATTTT	CASTGDSNQPQHF
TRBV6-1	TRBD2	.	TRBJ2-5	TGTGCCAGCAGTGCCCGGATCGGACTAGCTCGGGAGACCCAGTACTTC	CASSARIGLARETQYF
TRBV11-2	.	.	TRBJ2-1	TGTGCCAGCATCCAAGACTTGACAGCATACTCCTACAATGAGCAGTTCTTC	CASIQDLTAYSYNEQFF
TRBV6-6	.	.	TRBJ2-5	TGTGCCAGCAGCTCCCCCCGGGAGACCCAGTACTTC	CASSSPRETQYF
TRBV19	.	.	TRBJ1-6	TGTGCCAGTAGTGGGCGACACAACAATTCACCCCTCCACTTT	CASSGRHNNSPLHF
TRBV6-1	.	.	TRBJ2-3	TGTGCCAGCAGTCCGGGGGGCACAGATACGCAGTATTTT	CASSPGGTDTQYF
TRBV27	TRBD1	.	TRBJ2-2	TGTGCCAGCAGTTTGTCATTCACAGGGGCCGGGGAGCTGTTTTTT	CASSLSFTGAGELFF
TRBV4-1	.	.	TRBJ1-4	TGCGCCAGCAGCCAAGTTGTCCGGGTATTGGGAAAACTGTTTTTT	CASSQVVRVLGKLFF
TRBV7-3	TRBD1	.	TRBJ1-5	TGTGCCAGCAGCCGCTGGCCAGGACAGGGCCATCAGCCCCAGCATTTT	CASSRWPGQGHQPQHF
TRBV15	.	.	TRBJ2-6	TGTGCCACCAGCAAGGAGGGGGCCTCTGGGGCCAACGTCCTGACTTTC	CATSKEGASGANVLTF
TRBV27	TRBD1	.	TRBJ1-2	TGTGCCAGCAGTTACTCGTACTTTAGGGGGCCCCAAGGTGGCTACACCTTC	CASSYSYFRGPQGGYTF
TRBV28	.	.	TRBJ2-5	TGTGCCAGCAGTTTATGGCAGCGGTGGCAAGAGACCCAGTACTTC	CASSLWQRWQETQYF
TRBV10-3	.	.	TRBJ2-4	TGTGCCATCAGTGATGGGCGTCATATCAACATTCAGTACTTC	CAISDGRHINIQYF
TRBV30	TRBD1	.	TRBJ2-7	TGTGCCTATGAGACAGGGTCCTACGAGCAGTACTTC	CAYETGSYEQYF
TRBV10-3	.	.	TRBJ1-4	TGTGCCACAACTGCTGGGCAGGATAATGAAAAACTGTTTTTT	CATTAGQDNEKLFF
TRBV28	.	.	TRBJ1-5	TGTGCCAGCAGTTTTCTGAGAAATCAGCCCCAGCATTTT	CASSFLRNQPQHF
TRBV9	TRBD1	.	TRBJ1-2	TGTGCCAGCAGCGAGAGCTCCGGGACAGGGGGCGAAGGCTACACCTTC	CASSESSGTGGEGYTF
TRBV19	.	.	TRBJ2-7	TGTGCCAGTAGGGGACATGCATCCTACGAGCAGTACTTC	CASRGHASYEQYF
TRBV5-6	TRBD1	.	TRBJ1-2	TGTGCCAGCAGTAGACAGGGGGCCACTAACTATGGCTACACCTTC	CASSRQGATNYGYTF